This T cell receptor (beta chain) was captured in a study of blood T cell repertoires in COVID-19. Only in-frame clones appear in the TCRdb table, and some are missing; sequencing was by immunoSEQ multiplex PCR. Altogether approximately 170,000 clones are present, 70% to 85% being singletons, with the ten largest covering less than 15%. The recovered donors of Cohort 3 showed two negative PCRs, clearance, or symptom resolution. Sample: PBMCs or T cells enriched from blood (not recorded which). This clonotype was obtained from a middle-aged man who had recovered from COVID-19.

The CDR3 here is CASSQDPQGNRNEQFF. The CDR3 nucleotides read TGCGCCAGCAGCCAAGACCCCCAGGGGAATCGGAATGAGCAGTTCTTC. The chain couples TRBV4-1 to TRBJ2-1; tentative D call: TRBD1 (6 bases). Germline V gene lookup returns CDR1 MGHRA and CDR2 YSYEKL. V lost 0 bases, J lost 7 bases, and 16 bases lay in between. The length of the CDR3 is 16 residues.